The 27 T cell receptor beta chains listed next were all sequenced from one sample in a study of shared clonotypes between healthy human individuals. Assay: immunoSEQ multiplex PCR; the TCRdb copy retains only in-frame clones and omits some. The sample yields about a million clones, about 75% seen once. Sequenced: memory CD4+ T cells sorted from blood. Subset reported: CD45RA-negative fraction. These receptors were taken from a man younger than 35 in good health.

In this sample, this clone turned up a few times. The rearrangement joins TRBV30 to TRBJ2-3, with D perhaps assigned TRBD1 or TRBD2 (5 bases each). Germline CDR1 reads GTSNPN; CDR2 reads SVGIG (reference sequence). CDR3 size: 13 residues. Trimming took 5 bases from V and 8 from J, leaving 17 bases between them. The CDR3, as DNA: TGTGCCTGGGGCCGGGACCCTCGGGGTACGCAGTATTTT. Its protein product is CAWGRDPRGTQYF.

The chain employs TRBV7-6 and TRBJ2-1; TRBD1 matches at 11 bases. Per the germline V gene, CDR1 is SGHVS and CDR2 is FNYEAQ. The length of the CDR3 is 16 residues. V shed 7 bases, J shed 6 bases, and the junction held 11 bases outside the gene matches. CDR3 nucleotide sequence: TGTGCCAGCACACGAAGCGGGACAGGGGGTTTCAATGAGCAGTTCTTC. Amino acid sequence: CASTRSGTGGFNEQFF.

The J gene is TRBJ1-4, the V gene TRBV30; no clear D gene. The CDR3 has 15 amino acids. Germline V gene data show CDR1 as GTSNPN and CDR2 as SVGIG (reference sequence). Trimming took off 1 base at V and 0 bases at J, with 9 bases between the two ends. In nucleotides, the CDR3 is TGTGCCTGGAGTGGAATGGCTTCAACTAATGAAAAACTGTTTTTT. It codes for CAWSGMASTNEKLFF.

This rearrangement joins TRBV6-1 to TRBJ1-5, with no clear D. Trimming stripped 7 bases from V and 5 bases from J, with 9 bases between. The CDR3 totals 12 residues. Germline CDR1 reads MNHNS; CDR2 reads SASEGT. In DNA form, the CDR3 reads TGTGCCAGCAATCGATCCGATCAGCCCCAGCATTTT. As protein: CASNRSDQPQHF.

Concerning this clone: A clone one base away is much larger, so this may be a read error. The chain joins TRBV5-8 to TRBJ1-6; D gene uncertain. Germline-derived CDR1 and CDR2 are SGHTS and YDEGEE. Trimming shortened V by 0 bases and J by 7 bases, and 5 bases separated the two germline ends. There are 13 residues in the CDR3. The CDR3 loop reads CASSLGANSPLHF. The DNA for the CDR3 is TGTGCCAGCAGCTTGGGGGCCAATTCACCCCTCCACTTT.

The chain is built from TRBV28 and TRBJ1-2; TRBD1 matches 7 bases. The CDR3 consists of 15 residues. The V and J ends lost 2 bases and 3 bases, in that order; junction bases with no gene match: 6. Germline V gene data show CDR1 as MDHEN and CDR2 as SYDVKM. The DNA of the CDR3 is TGTGCCAGCAGTTTAAAGGGGACAGTGTACTATGGCTACACCTTC. Protein product: CASSLKGTVYYGYTF.

The chain links TRBV5-8 to TRBJ2-7; D might be TRBD1 (6 bases). Looked up from germline, CDR1 is SGHTS and CDR2 is YDEGEE. V was trimmed by 3 bases and J by 4 bases, leaving 17 bases between them. The CDR3 extends over 15 amino acids. The CDR3 nucleotides read TGTGCCAGCAGCTATACACTTGGGACACCATACGAGCAGTACTTC. Residues: CASSYTLGTPYEQYF.

In its sample, this clone was seen a few times. V usage is TRBV2 and J usage is TRBJ1-6, with a weak D call TRBD1 (6 bases). CDR1 SNHLY and CDR2 FYNNEI come from the germline V gene. CDR3 length equals 15 residues. Deletions cut 4 bases from V and 9 bases from J, with 16 bases between. The CDR3 loop reads CASSGAGARFSPLHF. For the CDR3, the DNA is TGTGCCAGCAGTGGAGCAGGGGCGAGGTTTTCACCCCTCCACTTT.

This CDR3 reads CASSLGAGGPWEQYF. For the CDR3, the DNA is TGTGCCAGCAGCTTGGGGGCGGGAGGGCCATGGGAGCAGTACTTC. The rearrangement uses TRBV7-2 and TRBJ2-7, with 9 bases fitting TRBD2. Trimming cost V 3 bases and J 7 bases; bases outside gene matches: 10. CDR1 is SGHTA, CDR2 FQGNSA, per germline. The CDR3 loop spans 15 amino acids.

This clone was seen once. The chain combines TRBV5-6 with TRBJ1-5, with 8 positions matching TRBD1. V lost 0 bases, J lost 7 bases, and 3 bases stayed unmatched. Germline CDR1 and CDR2: SGHDT and YYEEEE. There are 14 residues in the CDR3. The CDR3 DNA is TGTGCCAGCAGCTTGGATCCAGGGGGCCAGCCCCAGCATTTT. This encodes CASSLDPGGQPQHF.

The sample holds one count of this clone. V usage is TRBV5-1 and J usage is TRBJ2-7, with D uncertain. The CDR3 is made up of 16 amino acids. From germline, CDR1 is SGHRS and CDR2 YFSETQ. The germline V and J ends were trimmed by 3 bases and 2 bases, with 18 bases remaining between them. The CDR3 bases are TGCGCCAGCAGCTCTGGTGCCTTGGACGGTACCTACGAGCAGTACTTC. Translating gives CASSSGALDGTYEQYF.

This clone was recorded at least ten times. The CDR3 coding sequence is TGCGCCAGCAGCCAAGTCGATATTGTCGCGTATCAGCCCCAGCATTTT. Protein product: CASSQVDIVAYQPQHF. This chain connects TRBV4-1 to TRBJ1-5; D uncertain. Per germline, CDR1 MGHRA and CDR2 YSYEKL. V was pared by 1 base and J by 5 bases, with 15 bases between. CDR3 length: 16 residues.

The chain uses TRBV29-1 and TRBJ1-1, with D maybe TRBD1 (6 bases). V lost 6 bases and J 0 bases, leaving 17 bases between the germline ends. Per germline, CDR1 SQVTM and CDR2 ANQGSEA. CDR3 length: 15 residues. CDR3 sequence (DNA): TGCAGCGTGACAAGAAGCAGGGGAGTGAACACTGAAGCTTTCTTT. Translated: CSVTRSRGVNTEAFF.

The chain is built from TRBV6-6 and TRBJ2-6; a possible D gene is TRBD1 (6 bases). This CDR3 spans 15 amino acids. Trimming stripped 5 bases from V and 1 base from J, with 9 bases between. Germline V gene lookup returns CDR1 MNHNY and CDR2 SVGAGI (reference sequence). The DNA for the CDR3 is TGTGCCAGCAGTCACAGGGATTCTGGGGCCAACGTCCTGACTTTC. This sequence encodes CASSHRDSGANVLTF.

The table lists this clone with a count of one. This sequence joins TRBV4-1 and TRBJ2-3; 10 nucleotides agree with TRBD2. Germline V gives CDR1 MGHRA, CDR2 YSYEKL. The junction had 9 bases not matched to a gene; V was cut back by 0 bases and J by 6 bases. CDR3 length: 17 amino acids. The CDR3 spells CASSQEASGGIWDTQYF. CDR3 DNA: TGCGCCAGCAGCCAAGAGGCTAGCGGGGGTATATGGGATACGCAGTATTTT.

The genes are TRBV18 and TRBJ1-1; 7 positions match TRBD1. The CDR3 is 16 residues long. V dropped 2 bases and J dropped 0; count of bases not matched to a gene: 6. The V gene's germline CDR1 is KGHSH and CDR2 LQKENI. The CDR3 protein is CASSPVTGTMNTEAFF. CDR3 bases: TGTGCCAGCTCACCAGTGACAGGGACAATGAACACTGAAGCTTTCTTT.

The chain combines TRBV6-6 with TRBJ1-2; D remains unclear. The V gene's germline CDR1 is MNHNY and CDR2 SVGAGI (reference sequence). Trimming removed 4 bases from V and 4 bases from J, with 10 bases in between. This CDR3 has 13 amino acids. The CDR3 DNA follows: TGTGCCAGCAGTTTCGGCAAAAGCTATGGCTACACCTTC. The encoded protein is CASSFGKSYGYTF.

The chain has TRBV4-3 and TRBJ2-2; D may be TRBD1 (5 bases). The CDR3 contains 15 residues. The germline CDR1 and CDR2 sequences are LGHNA and YSLEER. V was pared by 0 bases and J by 3 bases, with 8 bases between. The CDR3 coding sequence is TGCGCCAGCAGCCAAGAGCCCAGGGACACCGGGGAGCTGTTTTTT. It specifies CASSQEPRDTGELFF.

This chain connects TRBV18 to TRBJ2-7, with 9 nucleotides matching TRBD1. Germline CDR1 and CDR2: KGHSH and LQKENI. The CDR3 contains 14 residues. The trim removed 0 bases at V and 5 bases at J, leaving 2 bases unmatched. For the CDR3, the DNA is TGTGCCAGCTCACCACCTTGGGACAGGGACGAGCAGTACTTC. As protein: CASSPPWDRDEQYF.

V gene TRBV11-2 combines with J gene TRBJ2-1, with D perhaps TRBD1 (5 bases). Between the trimmed V and J ends, which lost 1 base and 5 bases, there was a span of 9 bases. Germline V lookup: CDR1 SGHAT, CDR2 FQNNGV. This CDR3 contains 14 residues. CDR3 DNA sequence: TGTGCCAGCAGCTTAGGATTCAGGGACAATGAGCAGTTCTTC. This gives the protein CASSLGFRDNEQFF.

V is TRBV10-3 and J is TRBJ2-3, with no clear D. Germline assignment: CDR1 ENHRY and CDR2 SYGVKD. This CDR3 is 16 amino acids long. V was clipped by 0 bases and J by 0 bases, with 10 bases between them. The CDR3 loop is CAISESATLSTDTQYF. Written as DNA, the CDR3 is TGTGCCATCAGTGAGTCGGCTACCCTTAGCACAGATACGCAGTATTTT.

V gene TRBV7-9 combines with J gene TRBJ1-5; tentative D call: TRBD1 (5 bases). Germline CDR1 SEHNR, CDR2 FQNEAQ (reference sequence). Trimming removed 6 bases from V and 7 bases from J, with 10 bases in between. The CDR3 is made up of 12 amino acids. The CDR3 sequence is CASSDSSQPQHF. CDR3 in DNA: TGTGCCAGCAGTGACAGTTCCCAGCCCCAGCATTTT.

The chain carries TRBV5-4 and TRBJ2-4; 7 bases match TRBD1. V shed 4 bases and J 1 base; nucleotides not matched to a gene: 2. The CDR3 length is 14 residues. Looked up from germline, CDR1 is SGHNT and CDR2 is YYREEE (reference sequence). CDR3 amino acids: CASSQGGAKNIQYF. CDR3 nucleotide sequence: TGTGCCAGCAGCCAAGGGGGCGCCAAAAACATTCAGTACTTC.

The chain joins TRBV4-1 to TRBJ2-7, with TRBD1 identical over 10 bases. After removal of 1 base from V and 3 bases from J, the junction contained 3 bases not matched to a gene. This CDR3 has 15 amino acids. CDR1 and CDR2 from the germline V gene are MGHRA and YSYEKL. CDR3 loop: CASSQARTGGYEQYF. For the CDR3, the DNA is TGCGCCAGCAGCCAAGCCCGGACAGGGGGCTACGAGCAGTACTTC.

V gene TRBV18 combines with J gene TRBJ1-2; TRBD1 is a possible D gene (5 bases). The CDR3 covers 12 residues. The germline V gene has CDR1 KGHSH and CDR2 LQKENI. V shed 5 bases and J shed 8 bases, with 12 bases lying between them. The CDR3 region has the DNA TGTGCCAGCTCAGTCCAGGGTACGGGCTACACCTTC. It translates to CASSVQGTGYTF.

V is TRBV7-6 and J is TRBJ2-5; unclear D gene. V shed 6 bases and J shed 5 bases, with 7 bases lying between them. Germline V gives CDR1 SGHVS, CDR2 FNYEAQ. The CDR3 has 11 amino acids. This chain's CDR3 is CASSSDETQYF. The CDR3, as DNA: TGTGCCAGCAGTTCCGATGAGACCCAGTACTTC.

In regard to this clone: In the same sample, other DNA sequences code for this CDR3. The rearrangement joins TRBV2 to TRBJ1-2; D is unclear. The ends were cut back, 2 bases at V and 2 bases at J, with 6 bases in the middle. CDR3 length: 13 amino acids. From germline, CDR1 is SNHLY and CDR2 FYNNEI. CDR3 nucleotide sequence: TGTGCCAGCAGTGAACAGGCCAACTATGGCTACACCTTC. Protein product: CASSEQANYGYTF.